The rows below give T cell receptor beta chains drawn from one sample of a study of cytomegalovirus exposure and HLA in healthy donors. The protocol was immunoSEQ multiplex PCR, while the TCRdb copy is restricted to in-frame clones and leaves out a portion. The sample lists some 240,000 clones, roughly 84% occurring once. What was sequenced was PBMCs. The receptors derive from a woman under 30 in good health and CMV-seropositive. Both conserved end residues are part of each CDR3. A D gene is named only where the DNA matches it firmly. Only some rows state a clone size, as once, few, many or a class for expanded clones.

j_gene: TRBJ2-1
abundance: once
d_gene: TRBD2
v_gene: TRBV27
CDR3nt: TGTGCCAGCAGTTGGACTAGCGGGGGATACAATGAGCAGTTCTTC
CDR3aa: CASSWTSGGYNEQFF

j_gene: TRBJ2-1
abundance: NA
d_gene: NA
v_gene: TRBV28
CDR3nt: TGTGCCAGCAGGGGGACTGAGCTGAGCTCCTACAATGAGCAGTTCTTC
CDR3aa: CASRGTELSSYNEQFF

j_gene: TRBJ1-3
abundance: NA
d_gene: NA
v_gene: TRBV5-1
CDR3nt: TGCGCCAGCAGCTTGGGGGCCCGCGACAACACCATATATTTT
CDR3aa: CASSLGARDNTIYF

j_gene: TRBJ1-2
abundance: NA
d_gene: NA
v_gene: TRBV5-4
CDR3nt: TGTGCCAGCAGCCCGTTACCAGGATCCTATGGCTACACCTTC
CDR3aa: CASSPLPGSYGYTF

j_gene: TRBJ2-1
abundance: NA
d_gene: TRBD2
v_gene: TRBV30
CDR3nt: TGTGCCTGGACCCTAGCGGGGCCAGGTGAGCAGTTCTTC
CDR3aa: CAWTLAGPGEQFF

j_gene: TRBJ2-7
abundance: NA
d_gene: NA
v_gene: TRBV2
CDR3nt: TGTGCCAGCAGTGCCATAGCGTACGAGCAGTACTTC
CDR3aa: CASSAIAYEQYF

j_gene: TRBJ1-2
abundance: NA
d_gene: NA
v_gene: TRBV16
CDR3nt: TGTGCCAGCAGCCAATCGGGTGGCGGGCAAAACTATGGCTACACCTTC
CDR3aa: CASSQSGGGQNYGYTF

j_gene: TRBJ2-7
abundance: NA
d_gene: TRBD2
v_gene: TRBV6-5
CDR3nt: TGTGCCAGCAGTTACTCCAGCGGGAGCTCCTACGAGCAGTACTTC
CDR3aa: CASSYSSGSSYEQYF

j_gene: TRBJ2-1
abundance: NA
d_gene: TRBD2
v_gene: TRBV7-8
CDR3nt: TGTGCCAGCAGCCGAACTAGCGCCTCCTACAATGAGCAGTTCTTC
CDR3aa: CASSRTSASYNEQFF

j_gene: TRBJ1-5
abundance: NA
d_gene: TRBD1
v_gene: TRBV28
CDR3nt: TGTGCCAGCGAGGCAGGGGGCGCGGGTAGACATCAGCCCCAGCATTTT
CDR3aa: CASEAGGAGRHQPQHF

j_gene: TRBJ1-4
abundance: NA
d_gene: TRBD1
v_gene: TRBV19
CDR3nt: TGTGCCAGTAGCTGGAGGACAGGAGGGCTGTTTTTT
CDR3aa: CASSWRTGGLFF

j_gene: TRBJ2-7
abundance: NA
d_gene: NA
v_gene: TRBV4-1
CDR3nt: TGCGCCAGCAGCCAAAGTCGATTTGCAGGGGAAGAGCAGTACTTC
CDR3aa: CASSQSRFAGEEQYF

j_gene: TRBJ2-4
abundance: NA
d_gene: NA
v_gene: TRBV6-1
CDR3nt: TGTGCCAGCAGTGACCCCGGGACAAGGGGTTCGTTC
CDR3aa: CASSDPGTRGSF

j_gene: TRBJ2-7
abundance: NA
d_gene: TRBD2
v_gene: TRBV11-2
CDR3nt: TGTGCCAGCAGCAAGGAGACTAGCGGGACTGTTGAGCAGTACTTC
CDR3aa: CASSKETSGTVEQYF

j_gene: TRBJ2-3
abundance: NA
d_gene: NA
v_gene: TRBV20-1
CDR3nt: TGCAGTGCGCCGACTAGTGCCACGCAGTATTTT
CDR3aa: CSAPTSATQYF

j_gene: TRBJ2-2
abundance: NA
d_gene: NA
v_gene: TRBV27
CDR3nt: TGTGCCAGCAGTGTCAGGGTGGTCACCGGGGAGCTGTTTTTT
CDR3aa: CASSVRVVTGELFF

j_gene: TRBJ1-2
abundance: NA
d_gene: NA
v_gene: TRBV28
CDR3nt: TGTGCCAGCAGAACAGGCCCTAGAGGCTACACCTTC
CDR3aa: CASRTGPRGYTF

j_gene: TRBJ1-5
abundance: NA
d_gene: NA
v_gene: TRBV7-6
CDR3nt: TGTGCCAGCAGCGTTGGGGCAAGGCAGCCCCAGCATTTT
CDR3aa: CASSVGARQPQHF

j_gene: TRBJ2-1
abundance: NA
d_gene: TRBD2
v_gene: TRBV28
CDR3nt: TGTGCCAGCAGTTTATTGGCGGGAGGTTATAATGAGCAGTTCTTC
CDR3aa: CASSLLAGGYNEQFF

j_gene: TRBJ2-3
abundance: NA
d_gene: TRBD1
v_gene: TRBV7-3
CDR3nt: TGTGCCAGCAGTCTCTCCCGGGACAGAGGCACAGATACGCAGTATTTT
CDR3aa: CASSLSRDRGTDTQYF

j_gene: TRBJ2-7
abundance: NA
d_gene: NA
v_gene: TRBV6-1
CDR3nt: TGTGCCAGCAGGGAGTTGAGGGTGGGCGAGCAGTACTTC
CDR3aa: CASRELRVGEQYF

j_gene: TRBJ2-7
abundance: NA
d_gene: TRBD1
v_gene: TRBV28
CDR3nt: TGTGCCAGCAGCCTTGACAGGGGTGGGTACGAGCAGTACTTC
CDR3aa: CASSLDRGGYEQYF

j_gene: TRBJ1-5
abundance: NA
d_gene: NA
v_gene: TRBV19
CDR3nt: TGTGCCAGTAGTAGGGGACTGTATAGCAATCAGCCCCAGCATTTT
CDR3aa: CASSRGLYSNQPQHF

j_gene: TRBJ1-2
abundance: once
d_gene: NA
v_gene: TRBV7-9
CDR3nt: TGTGCCAGCAGCTTGTTCAGGACTAACTATGGCTACACCTTC
CDR3aa: CASSLFRTNYGYTF

j_gene: TRBJ1-5
abundance: NA
d_gene: TRBD1
v_gene: TRBV28
CDR3nt: TGTGCCAGCAGTTTGGGGGTTCAGGGGGTCAGACAGCCCCAGCATTTT
CDR3aa: CASSLGVQGVRQPQHF

j_gene: TRBJ1-1
abundance: NA
d_gene: TRBD1
v_gene: TRBV5-1
CDR3nt: TGCGCCAGCAGCTTTTTTGGGACAGGGGAGCGTGTTGAAGCTTTCTTT
CDR3aa: CASSFFGTGERVEAFF

j_gene: TRBJ1-1
abundance: NA
d_gene: NA
v_gene: TRBV5-1
CDR3nt: TGCGCCAGCAGCTTGCCCCAGGCCCCCAGGAACACTGAAGCTTTCTTT
CDR3aa: CASSLPQAPRNTEAFF

j_gene: TRBJ2-7
abundance: once
d_gene: TRBD2
v_gene: TRBV27
CDR3nt: TGTGCCAGCAAACTAGGGGGAGCGGGAGGGGCCTACGAGCAGTACTTC
CDR3aa: CASKLGGAGGAYEQYF

j_gene: TRBJ1-1
abundance: once
d_gene: TRBD1
v_gene: TRBV29-1
CDR3nt: TGCAGCGTTTTCGACAGGGCGGGGAACACTGAAGCTTTCTTT
CDR3aa: CSVFDRAGNTEAFF